This T cell receptor beta chain was retrieved from a study of Ad26.COV2.S vaccination and SARS-CoV-2 variants. Study-level background: A participant enrolled in the COV1001 Ad26.COV2.S trial arm provided the sample.

The treatment here: around 19 received Ad26.COV2.S at low or high dose, single or two shots; five or six received placebo; per-sample allocation not given. Sampling occurred on day 63 after the first vaccine or placebo injection. Expressing Wuhan-strain SARS-CoV-2 spike, an Ad26 vector served as the vaccine. Sequencing used immunoSEQ multiplex PCR; TCRdb keeps in-frame clones, though not all of them. The repertoire holds over 400,000 clones, with about 92% as singletons. This CDR3 contains 16 residues. Trimming left V 0 bases short and J 3 bases short, with 15 bases between. In germline, CDR1 is MNHEY, CDR2 SVGAGI. This clone came up once.

This sequence was found in a person between 18 and 60 years old who received the Ad26.COV2.S COVID-19 vaccine or a placebo. Sequencing was performed on peripheral blood, taken in a trial of Ad26.COV2.S vaccine versus placebo. The V gene is TRBV6-5, the J gene TRBJ2-7; no firm D call. The CDR3 here is CASSYSTARRFYEQYF. The CDR3 coding sequence is TGTGCCAGCAGTTACTCGACGGCCCGTCGGTTCTACGAGCAGTACTTC.